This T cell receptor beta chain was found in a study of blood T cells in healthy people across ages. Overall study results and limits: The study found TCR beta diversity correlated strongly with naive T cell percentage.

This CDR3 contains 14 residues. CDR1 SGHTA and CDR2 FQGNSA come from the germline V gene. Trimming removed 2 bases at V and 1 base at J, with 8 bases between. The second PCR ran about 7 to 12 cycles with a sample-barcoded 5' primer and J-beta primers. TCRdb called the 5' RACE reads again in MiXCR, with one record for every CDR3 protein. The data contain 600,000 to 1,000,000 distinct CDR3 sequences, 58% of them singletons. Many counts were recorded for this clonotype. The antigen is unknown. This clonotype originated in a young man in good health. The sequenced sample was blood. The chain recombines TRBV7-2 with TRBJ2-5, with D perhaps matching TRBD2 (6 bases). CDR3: CASSLRRGQETQYF. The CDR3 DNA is TGTGCCAGCAGCTTACGGCGGGGCCAAGAGACCCAGTACTTC.